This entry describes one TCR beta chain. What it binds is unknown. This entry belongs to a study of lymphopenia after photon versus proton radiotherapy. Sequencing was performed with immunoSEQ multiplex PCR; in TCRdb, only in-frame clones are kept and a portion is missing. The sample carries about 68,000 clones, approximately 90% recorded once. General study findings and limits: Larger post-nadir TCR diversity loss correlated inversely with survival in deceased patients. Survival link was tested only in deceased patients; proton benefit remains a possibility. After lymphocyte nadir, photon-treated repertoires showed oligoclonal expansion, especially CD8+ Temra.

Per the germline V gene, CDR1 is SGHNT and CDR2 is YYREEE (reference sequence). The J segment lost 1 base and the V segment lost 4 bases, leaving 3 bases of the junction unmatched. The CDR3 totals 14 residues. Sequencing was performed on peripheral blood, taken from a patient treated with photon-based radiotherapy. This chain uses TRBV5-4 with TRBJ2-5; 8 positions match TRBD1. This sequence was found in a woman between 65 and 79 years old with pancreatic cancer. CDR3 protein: CASSRGQAQETQYF. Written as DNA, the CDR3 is TGTGCCAGCAGCAGGGGACAGGCCCAAGAGACCCAGTACTTC.